Below are 12 T cell receptor beta chains sequenced from a single sample in a study of blood T cells in healthy people across ages. Then a second PCR, running about 6 to 12 cycles, was carried out with a sample-barcoded 5' primer and a J-beta primer mix. TCRdb fed the 5' RACE reads into MiXCR, producing one record per CDR3 protein. The sample includes 1.5 million or so distinct CDR3 sequences, less than 45% of them seen just once. The sample comprised blood. The origin of the receptors is a woman between 18 and 29 years old in good health.

This clonotype was seen a handful of times. This chain connects TRBV13 to TRBJ2-2; 8 nucleotides align to TRBD1. Trimming at V came to 3 bases and at J to 7 bases, leaving 4 bases not matched to a gene. This CDR3 has 14 amino acids. The germline V gene encodes CDR1 PRHDT and CDR2 FYEKMQ (reference sequence). CDR3 loop: CASSFGQGFGELFF. CDR3 coding DNA: TGTGCCAGCAGCTTCGGACAGGGTTTCGGGGAGCTGTTTTTT.

A few counts support this clonotype. The chain employs TRBV27 and TRBJ2-1; D call uncertain. V lost 5 bases and J lost 8, with 13 bases in between. This CDR3 has 13 amino acids. The germline V gene has CDR1 MNHEY and CDR2 SMNVEV (reference sequence). The CDR3 coding sequence is TGTGCCAGCAGTCAAACAGTGTGGGATGAGCAGTTCTTC. Its protein is CASSQTVWDEQFF.

This clonotype was found a few times. The chain is built from TRBV7-2 and TRBJ2-4; D possibly corresponds to TRBD1 (6 bases). CDR3 length: 14 amino acids. V lost 5 bases and J lost 0, with 8 bases in between. Germline CDR1 reads SGHTA; CDR2 reads FQGNSA. Here the CDR3 DNA reads TGTGCCAGCAGCAACAGGGAAGCCAAAAACATTCAGTACTTC. Its translation is CASSNREAKNIQYF.

This clonotype was seen a handful of times. The chain recombines TRBV9 with TRBJ2-7; D unclear. The J call could be wrong; TRBJ2-5 is a better fit for the DNA end. This CDR3 is built from 15 residues. Germline CDR1 is SGDLS and CDR2 is YYNGEE. CDR3 residues: CASSVEGQDSETQYF. The CDR3 DNA is TGTGCCAGCAGCGTAGAGGGCCAAGATAGCGAGACCCAGTACTTC.

This clonotype was detected a few times. The chain joins TRBV18 to TRBJ1-1; D is uncertain. Germline CDR1 is KGHSH and CDR2 is LQKENI. V lost 3 bases, J lost 4 bases, and 9 bases lay in between. CDR3 size: 13 residues. Written as DNA, the CDR3 is TGTGCCAGCTCACCGGCAGTACTCACTGAAGCTTTCTTT. Translation: CASSPAVLTEAFF.

This clonotype was recorded a few times. This chain links TRBV2 with TRBJ2-3; 7 positions agree with TRBD2. This CDR3 spans 17 amino acids. Per the germline V gene, CDR1 is SNHLY and CDR2 is FYNNEI. V lost 5 bases and J lost 1; bases outside the gene matches: 12. CDR3 amino acids: CASSITSVTPGTDTQYF. The CDR3 nucleotides are TGTGCCAGCAGTATAACTAGCGTGACGCCGGGCACAGATACGCAGTATTTT.

There are many counts of this clonotype. J is TRBJ2-7 and V is TRBV7-9; D remains ambiguous. V was pared by 4 bases and J by 2 bases, with 6 bases between. The germline V gene encodes CDR1 SEHNR and CDR2 FQNEAQ (reference sequence). The CDR3 sequence is 12 residues long. The CDR3 spells CASSYDPYEQYF. CDR3 nucleotide sequence: TGTGCCAGCAGCTACGACCCCTACGAGCAGTACTTC.

This clonotype was seen a handful of times. J is TRBJ1-1 and V is TRBV12-3 or TRBV12-4, with D possibly TRBD1 on 6 matching bases. CDR3 length equals 16 residues. V was shortened by 7 bases and J by 1 base, with 19 bases between the two germline ends. The CDR3 sequence is CASNQRGARSNTEAFF. DNA for the CDR3: TGTGCCAGCAATCAAAGGGGGGCGCGATCGAACACTGAAGCTTTCTTT.

CDR3 residues: CASSQGGNPDTQYF. The CDR3, as DNA: TGCGCCAGCAGCCAAGGGGGGAACCCAGATACGCAGTATTTT. J is TRBJ2-3 and V is TRBV4-1; D may be TRBD1 or TRBD2 (5 bases each). V was trimmed by 1 base and J by 4 bases, leaving 9 bases between them. The CDR3 totals 14 residues. The germline V gene has CDR1 MGHRA and CDR2 YSYEKL.

The chain combines TRBV6-2 or TRBV6-3 with TRBJ2-3; TRBD2 might be the D (6 bases). The CDR3 extends over 15 amino acids. Trimming took 3 bases from V and 2 from J, leaving 12 bases between them. Germline V gene data show CDR1 as MNHEY and CDR2 as SVGEGT. As DNA, the CDR3 is TGTGCCAGCAGTTATCCGGGACTTAACACAGATACGCAGTATTTT. Protein sequence: CASSYPGLNTDTQYF.

The chain couples TRBV2 to TRBJ1-1, with D uncertain. The V end was cut by 4 bases, the J end by 2 bases, with 14 bases between. This CDR3 spans 15 amino acids. Per germline, CDR1 SNHLY and CDR2 FYNNEI. The CDR3 DNA is TGTGCCAGCAGTGTTGGTAAAGCCGACAACACTGAAGCTTTCTTT. It codes for CASSVGKADNTEAFF.

To note about this clonotype: A much more abundant neighbour one base away suggests this may be a read error. The CDR3: CASSPNPTGLCNEQFF. Written as DNA, the CDR3 is TGCGCCAGCAGCCCAAACCCCACGGGTCTCTGCAATGAGCAGTTCTTC. The gene calls are TRBV5-1 and TRBJ2-1; D gene unclear. Trimming cost V 4 bases and J 6 bases, with 20 bases left between them. This CDR3 spans 16 amino acids. The germline CDR1 and CDR2 sequences are SGHRS and YFSETQ.